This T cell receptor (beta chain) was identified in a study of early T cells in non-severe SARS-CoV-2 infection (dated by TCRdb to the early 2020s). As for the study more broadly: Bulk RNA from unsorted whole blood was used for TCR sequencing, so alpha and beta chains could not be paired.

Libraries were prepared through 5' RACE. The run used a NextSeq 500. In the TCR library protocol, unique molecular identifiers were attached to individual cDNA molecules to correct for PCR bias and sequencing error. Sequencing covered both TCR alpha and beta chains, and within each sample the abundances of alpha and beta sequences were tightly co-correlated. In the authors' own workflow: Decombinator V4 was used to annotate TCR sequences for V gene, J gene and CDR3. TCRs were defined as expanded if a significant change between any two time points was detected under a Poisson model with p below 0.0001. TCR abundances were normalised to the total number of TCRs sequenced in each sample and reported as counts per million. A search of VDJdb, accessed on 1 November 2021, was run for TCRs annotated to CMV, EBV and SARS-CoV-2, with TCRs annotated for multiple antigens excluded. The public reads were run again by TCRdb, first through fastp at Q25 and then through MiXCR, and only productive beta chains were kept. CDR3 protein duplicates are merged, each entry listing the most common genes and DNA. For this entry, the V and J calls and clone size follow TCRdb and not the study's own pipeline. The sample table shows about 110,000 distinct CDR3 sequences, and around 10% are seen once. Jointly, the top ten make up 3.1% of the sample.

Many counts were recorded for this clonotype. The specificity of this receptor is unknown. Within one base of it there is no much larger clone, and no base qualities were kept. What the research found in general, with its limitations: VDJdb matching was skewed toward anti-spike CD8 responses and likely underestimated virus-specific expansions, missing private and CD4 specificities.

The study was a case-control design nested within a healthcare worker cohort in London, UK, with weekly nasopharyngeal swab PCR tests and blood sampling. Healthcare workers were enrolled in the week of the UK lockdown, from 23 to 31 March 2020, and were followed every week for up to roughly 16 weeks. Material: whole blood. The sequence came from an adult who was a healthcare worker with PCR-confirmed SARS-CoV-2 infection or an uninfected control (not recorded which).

The CDR3 region: CASAPGRTAGSPLHF. DNA sequence: TGTGCCAGCGCCCCCGGCAGGACCGCTGGTTCACCCCTCCACTTT. The V and J genes are TRBV28 and TRBJ1-6; confidence is insufficient to name the D gene. The CDR3 covers 15 residues, taking in both the cysteine and the phenylalanine. The only DNA kept is the CDR3, 45 bases in frame from the first base. V was cut back by 8 bases and J by 9 bases, leaving a gap of 20 bases between them. CDR1 and CDR2 are drawn from the germline V gene: MDHEN, SYDVKM. Reference TRBV28 and TRBJ1-6 proteins supply the regions before and after the CDR3; the full variable domain is: DVKVTQSSRYLVKRTGEKVFLECVQDMDHENMFWYRQDPGLGLRLIYFSYDVKMKEKGDIPEGYSVSREKKERFSLILESASTNQTSMYLCASAPGRTAGSPLHFGNGTRLTVT.